This is a list of T cell receptor beta chains from one sample in a study of CD8+ T cells in alopecia areata. Measured with immunoSEQ multiplex PCR; TCRdb has only the in-frame clones, and not every one. The profile covers over 150,000 clones, with 50% to 60% appearing a single time and over 0.55% taken by the ten largest. This specimen consisted of CD4+ T cells sorted from blood, obtained at week 4, from a patient treated with tofacitinib. Every receptor here comes from a human donor with alopecia areata. CDR3s include the opening cysteine and the closing phenylalanine or tryptophan. D genes are given only for firm matches. For some rows the clone size is stated as once, few or many, or as a class when expanded; others skip it.

v_gene,j_gene,abundance,d_gene,CDR3nt,CDR3aa
TRBV30,TRBJ2-2,NA,NA,TGTGCCTGGAGTGTAACCGGGGAGCTGTTTTTT,CAWSVTGELFF
TRBV29-1,TRBJ1-5,few,TRBD1,TGCAGCGTGGAGACAGGGTCGGGCAGCAATCAGCCCCAGCATTTT,CSVETGSGSNQPQHF
TRBV7-2,TRBJ1-2,NA,TRBD1,TGTGCCAGCAGCTTAGGGGGACAGGGTACCTATGGCTACACCTTC,CASSLGGQGTYGYTF
TRBV6-1,TRBJ1-5,NA,NA,TGTGCCCTCGGCGGGGGGAATCAGCCCCAGCATTTT,CALGGGNQPQHF
TRBV29-1,TRBJ1-1,NA,TRBD1,TGCAGCGTGGACAGGCTGAACACTGAAGCTTTCTTT,CSVDRLNTEAFF
TRBV4-2,TRBJ2-4,NA,TRBD2,TGTGCCAGCAGCCAAGAACTAGCGGGAGGGGTCGCGGCCAAAAACATTCAGTACTTC,CASSQELAGGVAAKNIQYF
TRBV10-2,TRBJ2-5,few,NA,TGCGCCAGCAGTGAGGGCCCCCACAGGGAGACCCAGTACTTC,CASSEGPHRETQYF
TRBV7-9,TRBJ2-1,NA,TRBD2,TGTGCCAGTGGGGGACTAGCGGGCTACAATGAGCAGTTCTTC,CASGGLAGYNEQFF
TRBV29-1,TRBJ2-3,few,NA,TGCAGCGTTGGGCAGGGCACAGATACGCAGTATTTT,CSVGQGTDTQYF
TRBV4-3,TRBJ1-5,few,NA,TGCGCCAGCAGCCAGGAGAGCAATCAGCCCCAGCATTTT,CASSQESNQPQHF
TRBV28,TRBJ1-1,few,NA,TGTGCCAGTCGGACGGCCTCTCCCTCGAACACTGAAGCTTTCTTT,CASRTASPSNTEAFF
TRBV18,TRBJ2-1,NA,NA,TGTGCCAGCTCAAACGGGGACCCTCGTAGGGTCTTC,CASSNGDPRRVF
TRBV2,TRBJ2-7,few,NA,TGTGCCAGCAGAAGACTAGGAGGGATGAACGAGCAGTACTTC,CASRRLGGMNEQYF
TRBV29-1,TRBJ2-5,NA,TRBD2,TGCAGCGGCACTGGGACTAGCGGGAGAGAGACCCAGTACTTC,CSGTGTSGRETQYF
TRBV29-1,TRBJ1-2,few,TRBD1,TGCAGCGTTGTAGGGACAGGGTTTGTCTACACCTTC,CSVVGTGFVYTF
TRBV5-1,TRBJ2-7,NA,NA,TGCGCCAGCAGTAGGGATACCTACGAGCAGTACTTC,CASSRDTYEQYF